The 31 T cell receptor beta chains below were found in one sample sequenced in a study of metastatic and nonmetastatic thyroid tumors. No treatment of any kind had been given to any patient before thyroid surgery. TCRdb re-called the PCR reads with MiXCR. Of more than 35,000 clones listed, approximately 15% are singletons. Sequencing input: blood. The source is a female donor with papillary thyroid cancer or a benign thyroid nodule (not recorded which). Some clones in this sample may be carry-over from other donors' samples.

This chain connects TRBV19 to TRBJ1-6; D perhaps matches TRBD1 (5 bases). Germline CDR1 LNHDA, CDR2 SQIVND (reference sequence). This CDR3 is 15 amino acids long. This chain's CDR3 is CAASPGSSHNSPLHF. CDR3 DNA: TGTGCAGCGTCCCCAGGGAGCTCGCATAATTCACCCCTCCACTTT.

This clone ranks as medium-sized (0.01 to 0.1%). This chain links TRBV20-1 with TRBJ2-7; D is perhaps TRBD2 (6 bases). CDR3 length: 17 residues. Germline assignment: CDR1 DFQATT and CDR2 SNEGSKA (reference sequence). V lost 0 bases, J lost 4 bases, and 22 bases lay in between. CDR3: CSARDSRSVLAFYEQYF. Here the CDR3 DNA reads TGCAGTGCTAGAGATTCTAGGTCGGTCCTAGCGTTTTACGAGCAGTACTTC.

This clone was counted at least ten times. The chain carries TRBV11-1 and TRBJ2-6; no clear D. The CDR3 totals 13 residues. V was cut by 8 bases and J by 0 bases, with 5 bases left in between. Germline V lookup: CDR1 SGHAT, CDR2 FQDESV (reference sequence). The CDR3 sequence: CASDLSGANVLTF. Written as DNA, the CDR3 is TGTGCCAGCGACCTCTCTGGGGCCAACGTCCTGACTTTC.

In its sample, this clone was seen a few times. V and J are TRBV6-1 and TRBJ2-2, with a possible D match to TRBD2 (6 bases). The CDR3 is 18 amino acids. Germline values: CDR1 MNHNS, CDR2 SASEGT. V lost 10 bases to trimming and J lost 4 bases, with 28 bases between them. The CDR3 DNA follows: TGTGCCACCAGAGAGTACCCCGGTGGAGGGGTGGCCACCGGGGAGCTGTTTTTT. Translated, it gives CATREYPGGGVATGELFF.

This clone was seen ten or more times. The chain recombines TRBV4-2 with TRBJ2-3; 8 bases match TRBD2. The CDR3 length is 16 residues. Germline trimming cut 4 bases from V and 3 bases from J; bases unmatched to any gene: 9. Germline CDR1 is LGHNA and CDR2 is YNFKEQ. The CDR3 DNA sequence: TGTGCCAGCAGCCTAGCCGGGAGCGGGGGAACAGATACGCAGTATTTT. It is translated as CASSLAGSGGTDTQYF.

This clone has a handful of counts. At one end, the junction sequence differs from germline, possibly due to a read error. V is TRBV10-2 and J is TRBJ2-7; D assignment may be TRBD1 or TRBD2 (5 bases each). Germline V CDR1 and CDR2: WSHSY, SAAADI. The CDR3 consists of 16 residues. The CDR3 DNA is TGCGCCAACAGTTGGGGACCCGCGTTCGAGAAATACGAGCAGTACTTC. Translation: CANSWGPAFEKYEQYF.

This clone was observed a handful of times. The chain employs TRBV28 and TRBJ1-2; 7 nucleotides agree with TRBD1. V was clipped by 2 bases and J by 8 bases; unmatched bases: 5. CDR1 MDHEN and CDR2 SYDVKM come from the germline V gene. The CDR3 runs 13 residues. CDR3 bases: TGTGCCAGCAGTTTAATACAGGGGCAGGGCTACACCTTC. Protein: CASSLIQGQGYTF.

The sample holds a few counts of this clone. This chain joins TRBV28 and TRBJ2-1; TRBD2 matches 11 bases. The length of the CDR3 is 16 residues. CDR1 is MDHEN, CDR2 SYDVKM, per germline. With 7 bases clipped from V and 8 bases from J, the junction kept 13 bases outside the gene matches. DNA of the CDR3: TGTGCCAGCACCCTTGATAGCGGGAGGGCCGGGGATGAGCAGTTCTTC. Amino acids: CASTLDSGRAGDEQFF.

This clone occurred many times. The chain has TRBV18 and TRBJ2-2, with D tentatively TRBD2 (5 bases). V shed 2 bases and J shed 1 base, with 11 bases lying between them. The CDR3 contains 16 residues. The germline gives CDR1 KGHSH, CDR2 LQKENI. CDR3 sequence (DNA): TGTGCCAGCTCACCAGGAGGTCCCCTGAACACCGGGGAGCTGTTTTTT. It translates to CASSPGGPLNTGELFF.

For this clone: Possible read error: a much larger clone is one base away. The chain combines TRBV29-1 with TRBJ1-1; D is uncertain. V lost 8 bases and J 3 bases, leaving 10 bases between the germline ends. Germline CDR1 reads SQVTM; CDR2 reads ANQGSEA. CDR3 length: 11 amino acids. For the CDR3, the DNA is TGCAGCTCCCCCCTGGACACTGAAGCTTTCTTT. The encoded protein is CSSPLDTEAFF.

This clone was observed at least ten times. The chain has TRBV24-1 and TRBJ2-2, with a possible D match to TRBD2 (6 bases). Germline assignment: CDR1 KGHDR and CDR2 SFDVKD. This CDR3 region has 15 residues. V dropped 3 bases and J dropped 10 bases, with 17 bases sitting between them. CDR3 nucleotides: TGTGCCACCAGTGATGGTGGAGGGGACCCGGTGGAGCTGTTTTTT. As protein: CATSDGGGDPVELFF.

In this sample, this clone turned up many times. V and J are TRBV6-1 and TRBJ2-5; perhaps D is TRBD1 or TRBD2 (5 bases each). The CDR3 loop spans 17 amino acids. Trimming left V 0 bases short and J 0 bases short, with 14 bases between. Germline CDR1 is MNHNS and CDR2 is SASEGT. CDR3: CASSEARRDGYQETQYF. The CDR3 DNA follows: TGTGCCAGCAGTGAAGCGCGTCGGGACGGGTACCAAGAGACCCAGTACTTC.

This clone was picked up many times. The CDR3 DNA reads TGTGCCAGCAGTCCCCGACAGGGAGGGGGCAAAAACATTCAGTACTTC. Amino acid sequence: CASSPRQGGGKNIQYF. The chain carries TRBV28 and TRBJ2-4; D may be TRBD1 or TRBD2 (7 bases each). The V end lost 5 bases, the J end lost 3 bases, and 17 bases lay between the germline ends. This CDR3 is 16 amino acids long. Germline lookup yields CDR1 MDHEN and CDR2 SYDVKM. Filled out from reference TRBV28 and TRBJ2-4, the complete variable domain reads DVKVTQSSRYLVKRTGEKVFLECVQDMDHENMFWYRQDPGLGLRLIYFSYDVKMKEKGDIPEGYSVSREKKERFSLILESASTNQTSMYLCASSPRQGGGKNIQYFGAGTRLSVL.

This chain links TRBV5-1 with TRBJ2-5; 9 nucleotides line up with TRBD1. Trimming removed 3 bases from V and 5 bases from J; junction bases left unmatched: 8. Germline CDR1 and CDR2: SGHRS and YFSETQ. This CDR3 has 15 residues. CDR3 DNA sequence: TGCGCCAGCAGCTCAATATACAGGGGGCGGGAGACCCAGTACTTC. It yields the protein CASSSIYRGRETQYF.

The rearrangement links TRBV2 to TRBJ2-5, with TRBD2 identical over 8 bases. This CDR3 has 13 residues. Germline CDR1 and CDR2: SNHLY and FYNNEI. The junction had 8 bases not matched to a gene; V was cut back by 7 bases and J by 7 bases. The CDR3 loop reads CASNSGRGGTQYF. The CDR3 DNA reads TGTGCCAGCAACTCAGGACGGGGGGGGACCCAGTACTTC.

This clone was recorded at least ten times. The chain carries TRBV6-1 and TRBJ2-1; D may be TRBD1 or TRBD2 (5 bases each). The germline V gene has CDR1 MNHNS and CDR2 SASEGT. V was cut by 3 bases and J by 6 bases, with 15 bases left in between. This CDR3 contains 15 residues. CDR3: CASSEGVGVSNEQFF. CDR3 in DNA: TGTGCCAGCAGTGAGGGGGTGGGAGTCTCCAATGAGCAGTTCTTC.

This clone was found many times. The V and J genes are TRBV12-3 or TRBV12-4 and TRBJ2-7; 12 bases agree with TRBD2. The CDR3 is made up of 15 amino acids. The ends lost 3 bases at V and 1 base at J; junction bases unmatched: 1. CDR3 amino acids: CASSLGLAGSYEQYF. The DNA of the CDR3 is TGTGCCAGCAGTTTGGGACTAGCGGGTTCCTACGAGCAGTACTTC.

This clone was seen ten or more times. The chain is built from TRBV29-1 and TRBJ1-2; no definite D call. V was trimmed by 7 bases and J by 8 bases, leaving 14 bases between them. The V gene's germline CDR1 is SQVTM and CDR2 ANQGSEA. The CDR3 contains 11 residues. In DNA form, the CDR3 reads TGCAGCGCCCCTCTCGGGAACGGCTACACCTTC. This codes for CSAPLGNGYTF.

This clone was seen repeatedly, ten times or more. The V and J genes are TRBV7-3 and TRBJ2-1, with 8 nucleotides matching TRBD2. The J segment lost 10 bases and the V segment lost 5 bases, leaving 13 bases of the junction unmatched. Germline CDR1 reads SGHTA; CDR2 reads FQGTGA. This CDR3 is built from 15 residues. CDR3: CASSLAGGRQYEQFF. DNA of the CDR3: TGTGCCAGCAGCCTTGCGGGAGGTCGACAATACGAGCAGTTCTTC.

This clone was detected ten times or more. The CDR3 DNA is TGCGCCAGCAGCTTGATGCCTAGCTCCTACAATGAGCAGTTCTTC. It translates to CASSLMPSSYNEQFF. The rearrangement joins TRBV5-1 to TRBJ2-1; D ambiguous. V was trimmed by 1 base and J by 0 bases, leaving 8 bases between them. The germline gives CDR1 SGHRS, CDR2 YFSETQ. The CDR3 contains 15 residues.

This clone has a count of ten or more. The chain employs TRBV5-6 and TRBJ1-2; D remains unclear. Between the trimmed V and J ends, which lost 1 base and 7 bases, there was a span of 14 bases. CDR1 is SGHDT and CDR2 is YYEEEE in the germline V gene. The CDR3 runs to 14 residues. The CDR3 loop is CASSLNSGAGGYTF. In nucleotides, the CDR3 is TGTGCCAGCAGCTTGAATTCAGGCGCGGGTGGCTACACCTTC.

This clone is deemed medium-sized. This sequence joins TRBV6-5 and TRBJ2-7; a weak D match, TRBD1 (5 bases). CDR3 length equals 13 residues. V was clipped by 2 bases and J by 3 bases, with 8 bases between them. The germline gives CDR1 MNHEY, CDR2 SVGAGI. Written as DNA, the CDR3 is TGTGCCAGCAGTTACGGCAGGGTCTACGAGCAGTACTTC. It is translated as CASSYGRVYEQYF.

This clone has at least ten counts. This chain links TRBV3-1 with TRBJ2-7, with 7 bases identical to TRBD2. The CDR3 has 14 residues. Unmatched junction bases numbered 3, after V lost 1 base and J lost 3 bases. The germline V gene encodes CDR1 LGHDT and CDR2 YNNKEL (reference sequence). The CDR3 nucleotides are TGTGCCAGCAGCCAAGGGACTAGTGGCTACGAGCAGTACTTC. It is translated as CASSQGTSGYEQYF.

This clone was counted at least ten times. This sequence joins TRBV4-1 and TRBJ2-5, with TRBD2 matching 7 bases. There are 14 residues in the CDR3. Trimming removed 1 base from V and 7 bases from J; junction bases left unmatched: 6. Germline loops: CDR1 MGHRA, CDR2 YSYEKL. This CDR3 reads CASSQAGGRGTQYF. DNA of the CDR3: TGCGCCAGCAGCCAAGCGGGAGGCCGGGGGACCCAGTACTTC.

Many counts were recorded for this clone. CDR3 in amino acids: CASSLQGSGEAFF. In DNA form, the CDR3 reads TGTGCCAGCAGCTTACAGGGTTCGGGTGAAGCTTTCTTT. This chain uses TRBV7-9 with TRBJ1-1, with a tentative D call TRBD1 (5 bases). Germline CDR1 reads SEHNR; CDR2 reads FQNEAQ (reference sequence). The V and J ends lost 2 bases and 7 bases respectively, with 11 bases between them. The CDR3 is made up of 13 amino acids.

This clone was seen repeatedly, ten times or more. The rearrangement uses TRBV7-2 and TRBJ1-3; D is undetermined. The CDR3 sequence is 13 residues long. V was pared by 1 base and J by 9 bases, with 10 bases between. Looked up from germline, CDR1 is SGHTA and CDR2 is FQGNSA. In DNA, the CDR3 is TGTGCCAGCAGCTTAGTTCTGGGAGGCACCATATATTTT. Amino acid sequence: CASSLVLGGTIYF.

This clone was picked up many times. Other DNA variants within this sample encode the same CDR3. The rearrangement uses TRBV25-1 and TRBJ2-1, with 16 bases identical to TRBD2. CDR3 length: 20 residues. Trimming at V came to 7 bases and at J to 4 bases, leaving 16 bases not matched to a gene. In germline, CDR1 is MGHDK, CDR2 SYGVNS. CDR3 region: CASMPPLRGLAGGTYNEQFF. CDR3 DNA: TGTGCCAGCATGCCCCCTTTACGGGGACTAGCGGGAGGGACATACAATGAGCAGTTCTTC.

This clone was detected ten times or more. J is TRBJ2-7 and V is TRBV7-2, with D perhaps TRBD1 or TRBD2 (6 bases each). The CDR3 loop spans 15 amino acids. Trimming took 1 base from V and 1 from J, leaving 11 bases between them. Per the germline V gene, CDR1 is SGHTA and CDR2 is FQGNSA. The CDR3 DNA reads as TGTGCCAGCAGCTTAGGGGGGGCAAGTTCCTACGAGCAGTACTTC. Its translation: CASSLGGASSYEQYF.

The table lists this clone with many counts. Other DNA sequences in this sample translate to the same CDR3. The chain recombines TRBV28 with TRBJ2-1, with 7 bases fitting TRBD2. The germline V gene encodes CDR1 MDHEN and CDR2 SYDVKM. There are 12 residues in the CDR3. V dropped 6 bases and J dropped 10; count of bases not matched to a gene: 6. This chain's CDR3 is CASSLPAGEQFF. CDR3 nucleotide sequence: TGTGCCAGCAGCCTCCCAGCGGGAGAGCAGTTCTTC. Based on the CDR3 plus reference TRBV28 and TRBJ2-1, the full variable domain is DVKVTQSSRYLVKRTGEKVFLECVQDMDHENMFWYRQDPGLGLRLIYFSYDVKMKEKGDIPEGYSVSREKKERFSLILESASTNQTSMYLCASSLPAGEQFFGPGTRLTVL.

This clone was seen many times. The chain uses TRBV6-1 and TRBJ1-5; D is possibly TRBD1 (5 bases). The CDR3 runs 14 residues. Germline V gene data show CDR1 as MNHNS and CDR2 as SASEGT. V was clipped by 6 bases and J by 4 bases, with 13 bases between them. The CDR3 spells CASSQQAANQPQHF. CDR3 sequence (DNA): TGTGCCAGCAGCCAACAGGCCGCTAATCAGCCCCAGCATTTT.

This clone was seen at least ten times. The chain links TRBV5-3 to TRBJ2-3, with a possible D match to TRBD2 (7 bases). TRBV5-3 carries the ORF label, with uncertain function. This CDR3 region has 17 residues. V lost 9 bases, J lost 3 bases, and 26 bases lay in between. This CDR3 is CATSLGIVGGATDTQYF. Written as DNA, the CDR3 is TGTGCCACTAGCTTGGGGATCGTAGGGGGGGCTACAGATACGCAGTATTTT.